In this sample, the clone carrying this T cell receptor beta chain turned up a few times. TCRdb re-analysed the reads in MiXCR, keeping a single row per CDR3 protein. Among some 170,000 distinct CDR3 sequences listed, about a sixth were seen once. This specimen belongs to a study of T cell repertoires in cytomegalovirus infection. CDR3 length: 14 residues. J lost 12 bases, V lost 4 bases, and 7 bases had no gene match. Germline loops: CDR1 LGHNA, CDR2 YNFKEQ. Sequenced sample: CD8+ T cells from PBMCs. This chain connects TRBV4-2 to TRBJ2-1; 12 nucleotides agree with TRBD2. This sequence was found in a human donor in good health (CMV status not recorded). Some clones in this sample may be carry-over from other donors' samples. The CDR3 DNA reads TGTGCCAGCAGCCCCGTACTAGCGGGGGGAGGGCAGTTCTTC. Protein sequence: CASSPVLAGGGQFF.